Given below is one T cell receptor beta chain in context. Antigen: not known. In the PCR, 60 Vbeta and 13 Jbeta primers were used. Only in-frame clones appear in the TCRdb table, and some are missing; sequencing was by immunoSEQ multiplex PCR. The sample carries 100,000 to 150,000 clones, about three quarters recorded once. The CDR3 is 14 residues long. V was pared by 0 bases and J by 4 bases, with 9 bases between. Germline V gene lookup returns CDR1 PRHDT and CDR2 FYEKMQ (reference sequence). This sample was included in a study of cytomegalovirus exposure and HLA in healthy donors. Study conclusions and caveats: In vitro confirmation showed a few CMV-associated chains to be CMV antigen specific.

The sequenced material came from PBMCs. The chain uses TRBV13 and TRBJ1-2, with D perhaps matching TRBD1 (5 bases). The clonotype originates from a woman aged 25 to 39 in good health and CMV-seronegative. CDR3 sequence (DNA): TGTGCCAGCAGCTTAGGGCGGGACCTCTATGGCTACACCTTC. Its protein is CASSLGRDLYGYTF.